The entry below gives a single T cell receptor (beta chain) sequence along with its context. Antigen specificity is unknown. Following extraction, RNA underwent reverse transcription to cDNA, which served as the sequencing template. The assay was immunoSEQ multiplex PCR, and TCRdb's table has in-frame clones only and misses some. The sample records 200,000 or so clones, roughly 50% being singletons. The data belong to a study of CD8+ T cells in alopecia areata. Study-level points and caveats: TCRs were shared less clearly across patients than in mice, possibly for HLA-related reasons. Resident alphabeta T-cell populations of normal skin are likewise subject to sequencing in scalp samples.

This CDR3 is 13 amino acids long. Germline V lookup: CDR1 SGHRS, CDR2 YFSETQ. Trimming removed 0 bases at V and 1 base at J, with 5 bases between. The gene calls are TRBV5-1 and TRBJ2-7; no clear D gene. The source is a human donor in good health. Material: CD8+ T cells sorted from blood. For the CDR3, the DNA is TGCGCCAGCAGCTTGGACCAGTCCTACGAGCAGTACTTC. Translation: CASSLDQSYEQYF.